Following are 3 T cell receptor beta chains from one sample sequenced in a study of T-cell memory formation after mild COVID-19 (dated by TCRdb to the early 2020s). The method was 5' RACE. The sequencing machine was an Illumina NovaSeq 6000. TCRdb reworked the public reads: Q25 trimming with fastp, MiXCR clone assembly, productive beta chains retained. Merged by CDR3 protein, the rows form single entries marked with the most common genes and DNA. Present in this sample are 260,000 or so distinct CDR3 sequences, 16% of which were seen just once. The ten biggest clones cover 20% to 25% of the sample. Sequenced material: PBMCs or a T cell subset sorted from them (not recorded which). The receptors were gathered from a man between 18 and 35 years old who had mild COVID-19 (a few samples of this study predate the infection). The sample titles of this study are shuffled in the database, so cell type and time point are left out; the donor was told from shared clones.

This clonotype was seen more than once but under ten times. CDR3 bases: TGTGCCAGCAGCCTCTGGACAGGTCCCTACAATGAGCAGTTCTTC. Translation gives CASSLWTGPYNEQFF. The chain is built from TRBV7-9 and TRBJ2-1; 7 bases are a match to TRBD1. The V and J ends lost 5 bases and 2 bases, in that order; junction bases with no gene match: 6. The CDR3 covers 15 residues. Germline CDR1 reads SEHNR; CDR2 reads FQNEAQ (reference sequence). The entire variable domain, with the rest obtained from reference TRBV7-9 and TRBJ2-1, is as follows: DTGVSQNPRHKITKRGQNVTFRCDPISEHNRLYWYRQTLGQGPEFLTYFQNEAQLEKSRLLSDRFSAERPKGSFSTLEIQRTEQGDSAMYLCASSLWTGPYNEQFFGPGTRLTVL.

J is TRBJ2-3 and V is TRBV6-2 or TRBV6-3; D is possibly TRBD1 (5 bases). The CDR3 spans 13 residues. V was trimmed by 7 bases and J by 2 bases, leaving 10 bases between them. Per the germline V gene, CDR1 is MNHEY and CDR2 is SVGEGT. The CDR3 nucleotides are TGTGCCAGCAAAGACAGTACCACAGATACGCAGTATTTT. Translation: CASKDSTTDTQYF.

There are a few counts of this clonotype. The chain combines TRBV7-9 with TRBJ1-2, with 8 positions matching TRBD1. J lost 5 bases, V lost 5 bases, and 13 bases had no gene match. The CDR3 runs to 16 residues. Germline loops: CDR1 SEHNR, CDR2 FQNEAQ (reference sequence). The chain's CDR3 is CASSPWSTTGEYGYTF. As DNA, the CDR3 is TGTGCCAGCAGCCCCTGGTCCACGACAGGGGAATATGGCTACACCTTC.